This TCR beta chain was captured by sequencing in a study of tumor and adjacent non-tumor tissue in lung cancer. About the research overall: There were around eleven adenocarcinoma, a couple of squamous cell carcinoma and 1 small cell lung cancer cases. Samples averaged approximately 3.9 million productive TCRbeta reads each.

The library came from three nested PCR rounds adapted from ARM-PCR protocols. MiXCR was run by TCRdb on the multiplex PCR reads, yielding one entry per CDR3 protein. The profile shows more than 35,000 distinct CDR3 sequences, roughly three fifths of them singletons. About this clonotype: What it recognizes is unknown. Relative to the germline gene, one junction end is altered; a read error may explain this.

RNA was extracted from bulk tissue without any cell sorting. Distant lung tissue was collected more than 3 cm away from the tumor edge. Study conclusions and caveats: Normal lung showed higher cumulative top 100 clone frequency than tumor. Patients with more diverse tumor TCRs had worse survival.

This sequence originates from a woman in her 40s with non-small cell lung cancer. The sequencing sample was made of distant non-tumor lung tissue.

CDR3 nucleotide sequence: TGCACCAGCGCCTTCTTGAACTCTGGGGCCAACGTCCCGACTTTC. Translation: CTSAFLNSGANVPTF. The rearrangement links TRBV10-2 to TRBJ2-6; weak D call: TRBD1 (5 bases). Germline CDR1 WSHSY, CDR2 SAAADI. CDR3 length equals 15 residues.